This section outlines one T cell receptor (beta chain) sequence together with its context. The target of this receptor is not known. There are no base qualities to consult, and no much larger clone falls within one base. From its cysteine to its phenylalanine, the CDR3 spans 17 amino acids. Of the read, only the CDR3 DNA is kept; its 51 bases are in frame from base 1. Unmatched junction bases come to 8, with V trimmed by 1 base and J by 4 bases. CDR1 and CDR2 (MGHRA, YSYEKL) derive from the germline V gene. The immunoSEQ Assay, a bias-controlled multiplex PCR, was used to amplify TCRbeta CDR3 regions from genomic DNA. The study's processing was this. The number of nucleated cells in each sample was estimated by amplification of reference gene primers within the assay. To quantify the absolute abundance of each unique TCRbeta CDR3 rearrangement, sequence reads were collapsed and filtered. Productive Simpson clonality was computed per sample as the square root of Simpson's diversity index over productive rearrangements. TCRdb stores this immuneACCESS table with in-frame sequences only. Part of the clones is absent; in the studies checked, under half of the shortfall reflects unresolved V genes, and no reason is known for the rest. V, J and clone size reflect that table, while D and trimming were determined from the DNA. The sample includes 56,000 or so clones, with more than 85% observed a single time. The leading ten clones occupy about 6.5% of the sample.

Each collaborating institution followed its own protocols to collect whole blood in K2EDTA tubes. For TCRbeta analysis, collaborators shipped samples in one of three forms: frozen whole blood, isolated PBMCs, or DNA extracted from either of those sample types. This specimen comes from a study of blood T cell repertoires in COVID-19 (TCRdb year 2020). For the wider study: The collaborator samples originated in the United States, Italy and Spain and spanned the acute and convalescent phases of COVID-19. The material from the prospective study consisted of cDNA or gDNA derived from T cells, B-cell-depleted T cells, or PBMCs. The dataset comprised deeply sampled blood TCRbeta repertoires from subjects exposed to, actively infected with, or recovered from COVID-19. The repertoires were released in a freely available public database meant as a resource for research on the immune response to SARS-CoV-2. Samples came from the ongoing ImmuneRACE study (first 160 participants) plus 1,254 subjects from 6 global collaborators. Sample metadata almost always included a de-identified subject ID, COVID-19 status, age in years and sex. HLA class I and class II types, where available, came from metadata supplied by the sample provider rather than from assay-based typing. The study at large found these results: How much clinical and demographic metadata was included differed by source and by participant, and the metadata was provided uncurated.

The V and J segments used are TRBV4-1 and TRBJ2-1; TRBD2 matches 9 bases in the middle. The clonotype originates from a middle-aged man with active COVID-19. The specimen sequenced was peripheral blood. The nucleotide sequence is given as TGCGCCAGCAGCCAAGCTAGCGGGAAGACCACTTACAATGAGCAGTTCTTC. Its amino acids are CASSQASGKTTYNEQFF.